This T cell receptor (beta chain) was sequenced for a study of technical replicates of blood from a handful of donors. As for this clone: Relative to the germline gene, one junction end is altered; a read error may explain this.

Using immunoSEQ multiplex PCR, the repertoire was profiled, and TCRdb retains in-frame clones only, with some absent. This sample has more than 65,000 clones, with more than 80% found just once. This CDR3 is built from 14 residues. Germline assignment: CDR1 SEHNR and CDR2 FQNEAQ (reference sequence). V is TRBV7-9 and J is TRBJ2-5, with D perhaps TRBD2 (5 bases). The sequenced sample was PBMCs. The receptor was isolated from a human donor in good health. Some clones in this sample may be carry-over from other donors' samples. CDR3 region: CASILIGEQETQYF. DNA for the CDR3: TGTGCCAGCATCTTAATTGGGGAGCAAGAGACCCAGTACTTC. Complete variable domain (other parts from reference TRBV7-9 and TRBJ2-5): DTGVSQNPRHKITKRGQNVTFRCDPISEHNRLYWYRQTLGQGPEFLTYFQNEAQLEKSRLLSDRFSAERPKGSFSTLEIQRTEQGDSAMYLCASILIGEQETQYFGPGTRLLVL.